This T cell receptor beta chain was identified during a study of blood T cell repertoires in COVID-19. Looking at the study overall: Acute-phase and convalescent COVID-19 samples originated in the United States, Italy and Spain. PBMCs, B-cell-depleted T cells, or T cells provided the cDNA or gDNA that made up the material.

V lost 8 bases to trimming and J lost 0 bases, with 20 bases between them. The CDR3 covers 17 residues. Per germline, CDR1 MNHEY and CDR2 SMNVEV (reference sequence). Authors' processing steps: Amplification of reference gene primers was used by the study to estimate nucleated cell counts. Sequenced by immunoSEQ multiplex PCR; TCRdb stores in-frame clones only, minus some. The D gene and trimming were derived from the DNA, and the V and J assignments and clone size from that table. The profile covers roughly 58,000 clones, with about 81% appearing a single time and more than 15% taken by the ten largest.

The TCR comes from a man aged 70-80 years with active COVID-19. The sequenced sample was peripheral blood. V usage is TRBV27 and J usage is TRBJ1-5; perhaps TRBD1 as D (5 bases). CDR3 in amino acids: CASFEIGTGDSNQPQHF. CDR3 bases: TGTGCCAGCTTTGAAATAGGGACGGGAGATAGCAATCAGCCCCAGCATTTT.